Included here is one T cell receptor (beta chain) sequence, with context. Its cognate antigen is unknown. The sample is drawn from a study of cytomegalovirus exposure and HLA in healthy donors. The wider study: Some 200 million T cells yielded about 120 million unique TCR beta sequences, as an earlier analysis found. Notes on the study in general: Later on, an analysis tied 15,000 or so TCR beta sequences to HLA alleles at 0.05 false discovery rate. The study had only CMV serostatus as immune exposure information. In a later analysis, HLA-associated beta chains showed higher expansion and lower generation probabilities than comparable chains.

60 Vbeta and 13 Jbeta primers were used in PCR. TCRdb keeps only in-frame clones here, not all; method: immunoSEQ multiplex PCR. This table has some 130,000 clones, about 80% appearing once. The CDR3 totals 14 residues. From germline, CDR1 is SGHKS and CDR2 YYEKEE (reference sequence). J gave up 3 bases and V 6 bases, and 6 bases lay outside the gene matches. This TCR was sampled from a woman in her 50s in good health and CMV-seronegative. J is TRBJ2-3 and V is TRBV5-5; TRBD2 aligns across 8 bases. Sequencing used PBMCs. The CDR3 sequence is CASISGGMTDTQYF. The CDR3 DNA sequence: TGTGCCAGCATCAGCGGGGGAATGACAGATACGCAGTATTTT. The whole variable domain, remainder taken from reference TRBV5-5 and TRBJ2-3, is DAGVTQSPTHLIKTRGQQVTLRCSPISGHKSVSWYQQVLGQGPQFIFQYYEKEERGRGNFPDRFSARQFPNYSSELNVNALLLGDSALYLCASISGGMTDTQYFGPGTRLTVL.